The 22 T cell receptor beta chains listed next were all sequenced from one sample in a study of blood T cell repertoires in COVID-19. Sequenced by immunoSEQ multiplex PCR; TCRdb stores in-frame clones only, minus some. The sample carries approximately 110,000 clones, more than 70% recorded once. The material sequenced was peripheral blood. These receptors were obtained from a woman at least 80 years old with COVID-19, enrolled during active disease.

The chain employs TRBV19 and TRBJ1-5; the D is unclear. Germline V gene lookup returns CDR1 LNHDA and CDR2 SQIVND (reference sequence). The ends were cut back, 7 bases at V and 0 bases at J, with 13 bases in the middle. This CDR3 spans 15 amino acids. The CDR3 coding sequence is TGTGCCAGTATTCCGACACTCTATAGCAATCAGCCCCAGCATTTT. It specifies CASIPTLYSNQPQHF.

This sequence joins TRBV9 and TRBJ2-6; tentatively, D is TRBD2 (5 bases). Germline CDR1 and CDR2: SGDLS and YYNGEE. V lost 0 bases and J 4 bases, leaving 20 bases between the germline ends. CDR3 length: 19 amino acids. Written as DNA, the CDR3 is TGTGCCAGCAGCGTAGACCCGCGGGCCTCGACCGTGGGGGCCAACGTCCTGACTTTC. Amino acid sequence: CASSVDPRASTVGANVLTF.

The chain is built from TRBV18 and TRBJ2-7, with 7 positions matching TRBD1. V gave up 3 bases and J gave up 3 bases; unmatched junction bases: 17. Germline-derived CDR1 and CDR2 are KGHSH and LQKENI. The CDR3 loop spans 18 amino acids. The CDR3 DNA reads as TGTGCCAGCTCACCCCCGGGGAGCTCGGTGGGACAGAGCTACGAGCAGTACTTC. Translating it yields CASSPPGSSVGQSYEQYF.

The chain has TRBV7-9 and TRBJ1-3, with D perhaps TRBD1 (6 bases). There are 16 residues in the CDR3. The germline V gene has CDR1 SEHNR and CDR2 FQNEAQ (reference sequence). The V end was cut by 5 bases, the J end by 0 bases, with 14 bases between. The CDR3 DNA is TGTGCCAGCAGCCCCGGACAGTTGAGCTCTGGAAACACCATATATTTT. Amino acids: CASSPGQLSSGNTIYF.

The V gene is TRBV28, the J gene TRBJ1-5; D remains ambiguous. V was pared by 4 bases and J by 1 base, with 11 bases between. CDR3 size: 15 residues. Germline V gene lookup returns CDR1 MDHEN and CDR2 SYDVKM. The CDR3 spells CASSSDGLSNQPQHF. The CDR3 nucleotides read TGTGCCAGCAGTTCCGACGGACTAAGCAATCAGCCCCAGCATTTT.

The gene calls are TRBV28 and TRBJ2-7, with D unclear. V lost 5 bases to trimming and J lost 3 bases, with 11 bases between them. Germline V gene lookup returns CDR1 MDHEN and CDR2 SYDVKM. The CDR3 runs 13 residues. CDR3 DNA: TGTGCCAGCAGTGCACCCCTAGGCTACGAGCAGTACTTC. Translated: CASSAPLGYEQYF.

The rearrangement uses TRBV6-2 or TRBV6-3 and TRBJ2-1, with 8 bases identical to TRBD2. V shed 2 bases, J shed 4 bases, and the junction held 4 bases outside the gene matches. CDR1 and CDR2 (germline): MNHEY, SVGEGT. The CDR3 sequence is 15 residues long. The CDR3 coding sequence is TGTGCCAGCAGTTACGAAGTAGCGGGGTACAATGAGCAGTTCTTC. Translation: CASSYEVAGYNEQFF.

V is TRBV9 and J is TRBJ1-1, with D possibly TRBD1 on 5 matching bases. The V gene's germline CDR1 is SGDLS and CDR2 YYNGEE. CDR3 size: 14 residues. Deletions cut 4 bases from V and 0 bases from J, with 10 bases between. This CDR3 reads CASSQTAMNTEAFF. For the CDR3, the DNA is TGTGCCAGCAGCCAGACAGCTATGAACACTGAAGCTTTCTTT.

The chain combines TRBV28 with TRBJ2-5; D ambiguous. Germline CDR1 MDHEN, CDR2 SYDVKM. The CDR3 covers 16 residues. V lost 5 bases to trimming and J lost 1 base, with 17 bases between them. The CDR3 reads CASSPLIRESQETQYF. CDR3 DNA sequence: TGTGCCAGCAGTCCACTTATAAGAGAGAGCCAAGAGACCCAGTACTTC.

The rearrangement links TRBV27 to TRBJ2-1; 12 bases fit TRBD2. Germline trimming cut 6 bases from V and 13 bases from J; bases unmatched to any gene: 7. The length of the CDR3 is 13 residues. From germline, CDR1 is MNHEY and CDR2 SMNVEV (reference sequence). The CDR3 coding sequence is TGTGCCAGCAGGGCACTAGCGGGAGGTTATCAGTTCTTC. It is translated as CASRALAGGYQFF.

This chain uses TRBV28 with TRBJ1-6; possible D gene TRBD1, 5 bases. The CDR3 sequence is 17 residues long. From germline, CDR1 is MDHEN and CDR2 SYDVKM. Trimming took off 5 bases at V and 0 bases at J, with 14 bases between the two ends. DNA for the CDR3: TGTGCCAGCAGTCACCAGACAGATTTCTCCTATAATTCACCCCTCCACTTT. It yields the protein CASSHQTDFSYNSPLHF.

This CDR3 is CASSLGAAGANVLTF. The CDR3 DNA is TGTGCCAGCAGCTTAGGGGCGGCAGGGGCCAACGTCCTGACTTTC. This chain joins TRBV5-4 and TRBJ2-6; D perhaps matches TRBD1 (5 bases). The ends were cut back, 2 bases at V and 4 bases at J, with 10 bases in the middle. CDR3 length equals 15 residues. Germline V gene sequence: CDR1 SGHNT, CDR2 YYREEE (reference sequence).

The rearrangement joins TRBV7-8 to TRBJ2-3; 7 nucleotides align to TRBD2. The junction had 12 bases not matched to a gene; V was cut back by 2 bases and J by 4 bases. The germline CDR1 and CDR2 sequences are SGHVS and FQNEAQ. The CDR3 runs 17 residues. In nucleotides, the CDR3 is TGTGCCAGCAGCTTATTACGAGCGGGAAGGGTAGCAGATACGCAGTATTTT. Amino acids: CASSLLRAGRVADTQYF.

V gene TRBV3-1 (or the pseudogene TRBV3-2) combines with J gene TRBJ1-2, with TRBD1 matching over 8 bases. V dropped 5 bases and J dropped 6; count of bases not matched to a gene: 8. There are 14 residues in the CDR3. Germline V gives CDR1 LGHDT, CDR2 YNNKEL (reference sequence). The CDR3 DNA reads TGTGCCAGCAGCTTATCTCAGGGGGCGGATGGCTACACCTTC. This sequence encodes CASSLSQGADGYTF.

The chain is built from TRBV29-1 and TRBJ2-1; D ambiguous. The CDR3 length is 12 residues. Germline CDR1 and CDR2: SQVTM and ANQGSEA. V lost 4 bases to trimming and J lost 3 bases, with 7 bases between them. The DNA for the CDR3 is TGCAGCGTTGGACACAACTACAATGAGCAGTTCTTC. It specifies CSVGHNYNEQFF.

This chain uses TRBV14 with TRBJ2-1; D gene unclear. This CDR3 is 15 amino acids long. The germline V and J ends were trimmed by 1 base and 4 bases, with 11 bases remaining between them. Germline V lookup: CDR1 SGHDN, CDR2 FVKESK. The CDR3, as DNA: TGTGCCAGCAGCCAAGTCCGAAGAGTTTACAATGAGCAGTTCTTC. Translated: CASSQVRRVYNEQFF.

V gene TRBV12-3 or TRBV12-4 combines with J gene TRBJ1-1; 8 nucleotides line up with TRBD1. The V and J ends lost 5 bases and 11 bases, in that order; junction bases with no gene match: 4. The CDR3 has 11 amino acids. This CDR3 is CASSETGDAFF. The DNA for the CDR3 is TGTGCCAGCAGTGAGACAGGGGACGCTTTCTTT.

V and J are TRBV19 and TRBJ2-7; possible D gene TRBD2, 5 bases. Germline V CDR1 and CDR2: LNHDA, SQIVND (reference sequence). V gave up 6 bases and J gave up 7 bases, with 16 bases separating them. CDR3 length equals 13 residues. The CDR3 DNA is TGTGCCAGTAGGTTGCACTCCTCGGGGGAGCAGTACTTC. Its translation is CASRLHSSGEQYF.

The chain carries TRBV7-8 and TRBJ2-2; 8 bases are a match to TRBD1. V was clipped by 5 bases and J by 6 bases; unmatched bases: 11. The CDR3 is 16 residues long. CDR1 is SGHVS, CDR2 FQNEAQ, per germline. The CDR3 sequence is CASSQGATGLAGELFF. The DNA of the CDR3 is TGTGCCAGCAGCCAGGGGGCGACAGGGTTGGCCGGGGAGCTGTTTTTT.

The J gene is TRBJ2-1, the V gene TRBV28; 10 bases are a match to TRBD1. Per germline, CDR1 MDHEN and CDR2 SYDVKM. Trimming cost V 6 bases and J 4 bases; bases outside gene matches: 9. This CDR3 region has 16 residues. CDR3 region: CASRLAGTGAYNEQFF. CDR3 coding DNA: TGTGCCAGCAGGCTAGCAGGGACAGGGGCTTACAATGAGCAGTTCTTC.

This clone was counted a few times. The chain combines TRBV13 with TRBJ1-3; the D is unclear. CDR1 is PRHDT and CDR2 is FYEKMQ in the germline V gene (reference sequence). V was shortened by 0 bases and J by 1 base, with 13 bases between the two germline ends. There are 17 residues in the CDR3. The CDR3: CASSLGQLGLSGNTIYF. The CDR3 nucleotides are TGTGCCAGCAGCTTAGGACAACTCGGACTGTCTGGAAACACCATATATTTT.

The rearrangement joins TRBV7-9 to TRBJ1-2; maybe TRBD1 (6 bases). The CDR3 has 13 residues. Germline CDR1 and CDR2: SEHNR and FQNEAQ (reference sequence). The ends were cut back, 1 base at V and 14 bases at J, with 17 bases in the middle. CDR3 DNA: TGTGCCAGCAGCTTAGAATCTTCGGCAGGGGTAACCTTC. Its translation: CASSLESSAGVTF.